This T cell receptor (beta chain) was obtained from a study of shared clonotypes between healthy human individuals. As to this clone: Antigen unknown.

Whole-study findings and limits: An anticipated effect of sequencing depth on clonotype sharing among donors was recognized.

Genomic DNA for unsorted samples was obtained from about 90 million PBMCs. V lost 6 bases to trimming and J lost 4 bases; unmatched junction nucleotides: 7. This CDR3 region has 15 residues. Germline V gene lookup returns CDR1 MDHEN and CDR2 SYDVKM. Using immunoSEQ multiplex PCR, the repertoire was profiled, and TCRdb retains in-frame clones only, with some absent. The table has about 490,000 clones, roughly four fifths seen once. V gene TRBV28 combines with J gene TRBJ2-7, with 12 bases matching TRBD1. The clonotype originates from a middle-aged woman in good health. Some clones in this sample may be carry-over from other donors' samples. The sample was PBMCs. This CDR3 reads CASSAGTGGPYEQYF. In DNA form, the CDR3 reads TGTGCCAGCAGCGCCGGGACAGGGGGCCCGTACGAGCAGTACTTC.